The present TCR beta chain was sequenced within a study of metastatic and nonmetastatic thyroid tumors. Study-level points and caveats: It was reported that TCR beta diversity was significantly higher in malignant thyroid tumors than benign nodules, in blood and tumor.

Ahead of thyroid surgery, no patient had received treatment of any kind. This clone showed up many times. What it recognizes is unknown. TCRdb re-called the PCR reads via MiXCR. The sample holds tens of thousands of clones, roughly an eighth seen once. CDR3 size: 13 residues. V was pared by 0 bases and J by 2 bases, with 5 bases between. The germline V gene encodes CDR1 LGHNA and CDR2 YSLEER. This TCR derives from a female donor with papillary thyroid cancer or a benign thyroid nodule (not recorded which). Some clones in this sample may be carry-over from other donors' samples. The genes are TRBV4-3 and TRBJ2-7; no firm D call. Sequencing was done on a sample of blood. The CDR3 sequence is CASSQELAYEQYF. CDR3 DNA: TGCGCCAGCAGCCAAGAGCTTGCCTACGAGCAGTACTTC.